This T cell receptor (beta chain) was captured in a study of cytomegalovirus exposure and HLA in healthy donors. V was pared by 0 bases and J by 3 bases, with 8 bases between. CDR1 is MNHEY, CDR2 SVGAGI, per germline. This CDR3 spans 15 amino acids. Researchers ran the PCR with 60 Vbeta and 13 Jbeta primers. This table comes from immunoSEQ multiplex PCR, and its TCRdb copy is limited to in-frame clones, with some not included. The sample includes roughly 120,000 clones, 70% to 85% of them seen just once. Remarks on this clone: Its antigen is not known.

Study-wide results and caveats: Later analysis identified a missense DCLRE1C variant that was linked to TCR beta V- and J-gene trimming.

The sequencing sample was made of PBMCs. The receptor was isolated from a middle-aged woman in good health and CMV-seropositive. This chain links TRBV6-5 with TRBJ1-4, with D perhaps matching TRBD1 (6 bases). The CDR3 reads CASSYSGASNEKLFF. CDR3 coding DNA: TGTGCCAGCAGTTACTCGGGGGCCTCTAATGAAAAACTGTTTTTT.